Listed here are 21 T cell receptor beta chains from one sample, sequenced in a study of blood T cells in healthy people across ages. Primed by a sample-barcoded 5' primer and a J-beta primer mix, a second PCR proceeded for roughly 6 to 12 cycles. TCRdb analysed the 5' RACE reads with MiXCR anew, one entry per CDR3 protein. The table shows approximately 1.5 million distinct CDR3 sequences, with approximately 43% occurring only once. The sample consisted of blood. The receptors here all came from a woman between 18 and 30 years old in good health.

CDR3 in amino acids: CASSNPGTGGPQYF. In DNA form, the CDR3 reads TGTGCCAGCAGCAACCCCGGAACAGGGGGCCCTCAGTATTTT. The J gene is TRBJ2-3, the V gene TRBV13, with 9 bases matching TRBD1. V lost 5 bases, J lost 12 bases, and 12 bases stayed unmatched. This CDR3 comprises 14 residues. The V gene's germline CDR1 is PRHDT and CDR2 FYEKMQ (reference sequence).

This chain links TRBV6-6 with TRBJ2-1; D not resolved. Trimming took 7 bases from V and 8 from J, leaving 18 bases between them. This CDR3 has 14 amino acids. Germline CDR1 and CDR2: MNHNY and SVGAGI (reference sequence). The CDR3, as DNA: TGTGCCAGCAAATCCCCGGGCACATTGGATGAGCAGTTCTTC. It yields the protein CASKSPGTLDEQFF.

The sample holds a few counts of this clonotype. The chain carries TRBV12-3 or TRBV12-4 and TRBJ1-2; TRBD1 might be the D (5 bases). The CDR3 has 13 residues. Trimming took off 7 bases at V and 8 bases at J, with 17 bases between the two ends. The CDR3 DNA follows: TGTGCCAGCAAACTAGGGTCGGGGCTAGGCTACACCTTC. Translation: CASKLGSGLGYTF.

The rearrangement uses TRBV7-2 and TRBJ1-2, with D unresolved. CDR3 length: 13 amino acids. Germline lookup yields CDR1 SGHTA and CDR2 FQGNSA. V was cut by 5 bases and J by 2 bases, with 9 bases left in between. The chain's CDR3 is CASSLGHNYGYTF. In DNA form, the CDR3 reads TGTGCCAGCAGCCTAGGCCACAACTATGGCTACACCTTC.

The V gene is TRBV20-1, the J gene TRBJ1-2; 7 bases align to TRBD1. The CDR3 is made up of 14 amino acids. Germline CDR1 reads DFQATT; CDR2 reads SNEGSKA (reference sequence). V was clipped by 2 bases and J by 3 bases; unmatched bases: 6. CDR3 in amino acids: CSARPTRGDYGYTF. The DNA of the CDR3 is TGCAGTGCTAGACCAACCAGGGGGGACTATGGCTACACCTTC.

This sequence joins TRBV7-2 and TRBJ2-5; 10 positions agree with TRBD2. The V gene's germline CDR1 is SGHTA and CDR2 FQGNSA. The CDR3 consists of 15 residues. V was pared by 2 bases and J by 11 bases, with 11 bases of the junction left unmatched. Here the CDR3 reads CASSLPPSGGSEQYF. CDR3 bases: TGTGCCAGCAGCTTACCCCCTAGCGGGGGTTCTGAGCAGTACTTC.

The chain is built from TRBV5-4 and TRBJ1-2; D not certain. The CDR3 loop spans 14 amino acids. V gave up 4 bases and J gave up 4 bases, with 14 bases separating them. Germline V lookup: CDR1 SGHNT, CDR2 YYREEE (reference sequence). This chain's CDR3 is CASSDGSAPYGYTF. The CDR3 DNA follows: TGTGCCAGCAGCGATGGTTCGGCTCCCTATGGCTACACCTTC. Full variable domain (outside the CDR3, taken from reference TRBV5-4 and TRBJ1-2): ETGVTQSPTHLIKTRGQQVTLRCSSQSGHNTVSWYQQALGQGPQFIFQYYREEENGRGNFPPRFSGLQFPNYSSELNVNALELDDSALYLCASSDGSAPYGYTFGSGTRLTVV.

There are a few counts of this clonotype. Germline and junction disagree at one end, which may indicate a read error. J is TRBJ1-4 and V is TRBV12-3 or TRBV12-4, with D unclear. This CDR3 has 14 residues. The CDR3 DNA follows: TGTGCCAGCAGCTTAGTAGTGACTAATGAAAAACTGTTTTTT. Translating it yields CASSLVVTNEKLFF.

The chain links TRBV12-3 or TRBV12-4 to TRBJ2-7, with TRBD2 matching over 10 bases. CDR3 length: 18 residues. V was clipped by 4 bases and J by 10 bases; unmatched bases: 22. CDR3 protein: CASSSRLAGGAGLNSQYF. DNA for the CDR3: TGTGCCAGCAGTTCACGACTAGCGGGTGGGGCGGGTCTAAATTCCCAGTACTTC.

The gene calls are TRBV29-1 and TRBJ1-2; no clear D gene. The CDR3 has 11 amino acids. V shed 0 bases and J shed 8 bases, with 7 bases lying between them. Germline values: CDR1 SQVTM, CDR2 ANQGSEA. CDR3 sequence: CSVEDLAGYTF. CDR3 bases: TGCAGCGTTGAAGATTTAGCCGGCTACACCTTC.

The rearrangement joins TRBV5-1 to TRBJ1-5; D is perhaps TRBD1 (5 bases). The CDR3 totals 15 residues. From germline, CDR1 is SGHRS and CDR2 YFSETQ. V lost 4 bases and J 8 bases, leaving 19 bases between the germline ends. The CDR3 spells CASSVGTARAEPQHF. The CDR3 region has the DNA TGCGCCAGCAGCGTAGGGACCGCTCGGGCGGAGCCCCAGCATTTT.

This clonotype was observed a handful of times. The chain couples TRBV6-1 to TRBJ2-1; D not resolved. This CDR3 contains 11 residues. Trimming pared 2 bases from V and 9 bases from J, leaving 5 bases between. CDR1 and CDR2 from the germline V gene are MNHNS and SASEGT. The CDR3 bases are TGTGCCAGCAGTGAATATTTTGAGCAGTTCTTC. Its translation is CASSEYFEQFF.

There are a few counts of this clonotype. This rearrangement joins TRBV28 to TRBJ1-5; D is unresolved. Trimming took 7 bases from V and 1 from J, leaving 8 bases between them. CDR1 and CDR2 (germline): MDHEN, SYDVKM. The CDR3 totals 13 residues. In nucleotides, the CDR3 is TGTGCCAGCACGAACCCCAGCAATCAGCCCCAGCATTTT. Protein sequence: CASTNPSNQPQHF.

The DNA of the CDR3 is TGCGCCAGCAGCCCTATACAGGGTATCACTGAAGCTTTCTTT. Amino acid sequence: CASSPIQGITEAFF. This chain connects TRBV4-3 to TRBJ1-1; tentatively, D is TRBD1 (6 bases). The CDR3 length is 14 residues. Trimming took off 4 bases at V and 4 bases at J, with 13 bases between the two ends. Germline CDR1 LGHNA, CDR2 YSLEER.

This clonotype was observed a single time. This chain connects TRBV20-1 to TRBJ2-7; D unresolved. Trimming left V 3 bases short and J 2 bases short, with 14 bases between. This CDR3 spans 14 amino acids. CDR1 DFQATT and CDR2 SNEGSKA come from the germline V gene (reference sequence). DNA for the CDR3: TGCAGTGCTAGTCTGCCCCTCGGTCCCTACGAGCAGTACTTC. Protein product: CSASLPLGPYEQYF.

The chain carries TRBV27 and TRBJ2-7; 7 bases align to TRBD1. This CDR3 has 14 residues. In germline, CDR1 is MNHEY, CDR2 SMNVEV (reference sequence). J was trimmed by 3 bases and V by 6 bases; bases with no gene match: 8. The CDR3 sequence is CASRHSGQSYEQYF. As DNA, the CDR3 is TGTGCCAGCAGGCACTCGGGACAGAGCTACGAGCAGTACTTC.

This clonotype is a singleton in its sample. The J gene is TRBJ1-3, the V gene TRBV6-5; D is ambiguous. Germline-derived CDR1 and CDR2 are MNHEY and SVGAGI. Trimming took off 0 bases at V and 2 bases at J, with 11 bases between the two ends. This CDR3 comprises 16 residues. The CDR3 here is CASSYSQTGPGNTIYF. The CDR3 nucleotides read TGTGCCAGCAGTTACTCTCAAACCGGTCCTGGAAACACCATATATTTT.

This clonotype turned up a few times. This chain uses TRBV28 with TRBJ2-3, with D unclear. This CDR3 has 15 residues. Between the trimmed V and J ends, which lost 3 bases and 3 bases, there was a span of 13 bases. Germline loops: CDR1 MDHEN, CDR2 SYDVKM. In DNA form, the CDR3 reads TGTGCCAGCAGTTTTACCAGAGCCCATACAGATACGCAGTATTTT. Encoded protein: CASSFTRAHTDTQYF.

This clonotype was detected a few times. The chain employs TRBV27 and TRBJ2-2; 7 bases fit TRBD1. From germline, CDR1 is MNHEY and CDR2 SMNVEV (reference sequence). J lost 1 base, V lost 9 bases, and 5 bases had no gene match. The CDR3 has 14 amino acids. CDR3 amino acids: CASADRLNTGELFF. CDR3 nucleotide sequence: TGTGCCAGTGCGGACAGGTTGAACACCGGGGAGCTGTTTTTT.

The J gene is TRBJ2-1, the V gene TRBV7-9, with 12 positions matching TRBD2. The CDR3 runs 18 residues. V was clipped by 1 base and J by 1 base; unmatched bases: 5. Germline assignment: CDR1 SEHNR and CDR2 FQNEAQ (reference sequence). The CDR3 DNA follows: TGTGCCAGCAGCTTAGAACTAGCGGGGGGTATTTCCTACAATGAGCAGTTCTTC. Its translation is CASSLELAGGISYNEQFF.

This rearrangement joins TRBV15 to TRBJ1-2; 7 bases map to TRBD1. This CDR3 has 16 amino acids. The trim removed 1 base at V and 6 bases at J, leaving 11 bases unmatched. Per germline, CDR1 LNHNV and CDR2 YYDKDF (reference sequence). CDR3 sequence: CATSRALTEGAHGYTF. In DNA, the CDR3 is TGTGCCACCAGCAGAGCTCTAACAGAGGGGGCTCATGGCTACACCTTC.